Included here is one T cell receptor beta chain sequence, with context. This record comes from a study of identifying expanded T cells in peripheral blood. The trim removed 3 bases at V and 4 bases at J, leaving 4 bases unmatched. This CDR3 has 14 amino acids. Germline V gene data show CDR1 as SQVTM and CDR2 as ANQGSEA. Healthy donors had no documented immune events, such as infections, while sampled. The method was immunoSEQ multiplex PCR; TCRdb's version includes in-frame clones alone and lacks a portion of them. The data contain 50,000 to 65,000 clones, about 80% of them seen just once; the ten biggest clones take up about 20%.

The sequencing sample was made of blood. The gene calls are TRBV29-1 and TRBJ2-1; 9 bases are a match to TRBD2. The TCR was taken from a person aged 18 to 70 in good health. The CDR3, as DNA: TGCAGCGTTGAGGCGGGAGGGGTGTACAATGAGCAGTTCTTC. Translation: CSVEAGGVYNEQFF.